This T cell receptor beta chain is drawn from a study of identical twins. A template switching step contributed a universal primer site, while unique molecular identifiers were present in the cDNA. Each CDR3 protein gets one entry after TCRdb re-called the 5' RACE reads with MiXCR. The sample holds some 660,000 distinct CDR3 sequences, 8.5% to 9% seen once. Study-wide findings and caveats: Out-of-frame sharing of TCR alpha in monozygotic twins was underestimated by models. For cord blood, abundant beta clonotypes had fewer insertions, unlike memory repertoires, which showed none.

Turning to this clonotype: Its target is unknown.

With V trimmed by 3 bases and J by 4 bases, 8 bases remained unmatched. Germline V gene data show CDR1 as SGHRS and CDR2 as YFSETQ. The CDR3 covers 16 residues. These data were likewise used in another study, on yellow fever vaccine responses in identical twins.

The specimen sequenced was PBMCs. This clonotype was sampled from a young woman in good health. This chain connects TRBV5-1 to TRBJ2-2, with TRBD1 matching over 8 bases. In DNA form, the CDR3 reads TGCGCCAGCAGCTACAAGACAGGGGCGGTCACCGGGGAGCTGTTTTTT. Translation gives CASSYKTGAVTGELFF.